This T cell receptor beta chain was recovered during a study of shared clonotypes between healthy human individuals. Study information: The plates for each donor numbered three CD4 naive, three CD4 memory, two CD8 naive and one CD8 memory. Findings and caveats of the study: Naive subsets typically showed greater estimated richness than memory subsets.

V lost 6 bases, J lost 1 base, and 30 bases lay in between. In germline, CDR1 is MNHEY, CDR2 SMNVEV (reference sequence). This CDR3 is 20 amino acids long. Free of recent acute infections or vaccinations, the donors were healthy HIV-negative adults. A remark on this clone: Antigen: not known.

In the sorted-subset replicate PCRs, around 200 ng DNA, around 30,000 T cell genomes, was used. Only in-frame clones appear in the TCRdb table, and some are missing; sequencing was by immunoSEQ multiplex PCR. The sample comprises around 2,000,000 clones, around 95% of which are singletons, and under 0.15% rests with the top ten. Sequenced: naive CD4+ T cells sorted from blood. Stated subset: CD45RA+ positively selected. This chain joins TRBV27 and TRBJ1-1; D perhaps matches TRBD1 (5 bases). This receptor was identified in a man aged 18 to 30 in good health. CDR3: CASSRQMARGVLRANTEAFF. In nucleotides, the CDR3 is TGTGCCAGCAGCCGCCAAATGGCACGGGGGGTACTCAGGGCGAACACTGAAGCTTTCTTT.